Listed here is a single TCR beta chain. Its target is not known. The record originates from a study of T cell repertoires in cytomegalovirus infection. Background on the study: Used in the study were CMV epitopes, some recently identified and HLA-C-restricted, others well-studied and HLA-B-restricted. Evidence of both CMV infection and a matching HLA type came from public TCR beta signatures.

MiXCR, applied by TCRdb to the reads, yields one record per CDR3 protein. The table records roughly 990,000 distinct CDR3 sequences, approximately 31% of them present only once. General observations from the study: In two of eight donors, the top clonotype was HLA-C-restricted CMV-specific.

The CDR3 spans 15 residues. Trimming at V came to 7 bases and at J to 1 base, leaving 8 bases not matched to a gene. The germline V gene encodes CDR1 SNHLY and CDR2 FYNNEI. The genes are TRBV2 and TRBJ2-3; TRBD1 agrees at 7 bases. This clonotype originated in a human donor in good health (CMV status not recorded). Some clones in this sample may be carry-over from other donors' samples. The sequenced sample was cultured CD8+ T cells from PBMCs, obtained from culture after CMV antigen stimulation. CDR3 nucleotide sequence: TGTGCCAGCATAGGGACAGACTCAGGCACAGATACGCAGTATTTT. The encoded protein is CASIGTDSGTDTQYF.